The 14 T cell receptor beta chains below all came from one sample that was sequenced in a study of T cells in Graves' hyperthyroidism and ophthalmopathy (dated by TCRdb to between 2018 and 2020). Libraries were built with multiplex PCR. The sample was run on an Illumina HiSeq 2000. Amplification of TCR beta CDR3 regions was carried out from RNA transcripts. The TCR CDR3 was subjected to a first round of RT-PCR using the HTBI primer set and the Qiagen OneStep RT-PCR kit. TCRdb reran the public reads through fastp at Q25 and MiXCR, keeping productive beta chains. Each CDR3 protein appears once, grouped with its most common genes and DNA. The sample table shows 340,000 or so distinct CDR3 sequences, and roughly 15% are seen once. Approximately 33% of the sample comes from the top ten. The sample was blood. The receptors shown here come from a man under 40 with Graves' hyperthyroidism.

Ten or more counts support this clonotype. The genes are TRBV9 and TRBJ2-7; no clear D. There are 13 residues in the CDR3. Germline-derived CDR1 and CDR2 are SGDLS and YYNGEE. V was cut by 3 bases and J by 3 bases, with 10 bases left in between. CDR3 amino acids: CASSENGDYEQYF. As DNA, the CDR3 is TGTGCCAGCAGCGAGAATGGGGACTACGAGCAGTACTTC.

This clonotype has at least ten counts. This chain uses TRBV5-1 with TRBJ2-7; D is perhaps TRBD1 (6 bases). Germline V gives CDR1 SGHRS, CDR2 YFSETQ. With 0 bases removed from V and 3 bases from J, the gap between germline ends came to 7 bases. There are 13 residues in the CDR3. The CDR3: CASSLGDNYEQYF. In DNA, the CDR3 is TGCGCCAGCAGCTTGGGGGACAACTACGAGCAGTACTTC.

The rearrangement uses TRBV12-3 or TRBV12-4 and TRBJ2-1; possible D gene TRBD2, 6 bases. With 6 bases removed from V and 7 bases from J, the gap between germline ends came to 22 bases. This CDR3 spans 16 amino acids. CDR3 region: CASSQGSGTLRNEQFF. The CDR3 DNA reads TGTGCCAGCAGCCAGGGTTCCGGGACTTTGAGGAATGAGCAGTTCTTC.

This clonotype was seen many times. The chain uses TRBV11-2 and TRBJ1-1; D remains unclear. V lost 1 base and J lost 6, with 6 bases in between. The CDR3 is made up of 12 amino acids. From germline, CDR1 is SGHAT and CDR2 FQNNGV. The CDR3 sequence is CASSLVAPEAFF. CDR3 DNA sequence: TGTGCCAGCAGCTTAGTAGCGCCTGAAGCTTTCTTT.

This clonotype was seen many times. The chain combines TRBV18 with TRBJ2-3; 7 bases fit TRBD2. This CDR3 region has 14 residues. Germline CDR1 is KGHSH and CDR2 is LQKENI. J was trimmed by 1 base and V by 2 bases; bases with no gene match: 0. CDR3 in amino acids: CASSPAGGTDTQYF. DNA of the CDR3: TGTGCCAGCTCACCAGCGGGGGGCACAGATACGCAGTATTTT.

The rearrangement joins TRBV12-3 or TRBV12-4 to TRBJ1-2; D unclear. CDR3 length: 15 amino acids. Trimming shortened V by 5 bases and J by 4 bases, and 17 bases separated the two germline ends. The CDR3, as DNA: TGTGCCAGCAGTCCCGGAAACAAGATTATCTATGGCTACACCTTC. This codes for CASSPGNKIIYGYTF.

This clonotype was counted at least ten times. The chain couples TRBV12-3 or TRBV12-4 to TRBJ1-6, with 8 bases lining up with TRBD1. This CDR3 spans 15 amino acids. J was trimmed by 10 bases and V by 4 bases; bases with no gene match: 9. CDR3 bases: TGTGCCAGCAGTTCCCCAGGACAGGGTGGATCACCCCTCCACTTT. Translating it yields CASSSPGQGGSPLHF.

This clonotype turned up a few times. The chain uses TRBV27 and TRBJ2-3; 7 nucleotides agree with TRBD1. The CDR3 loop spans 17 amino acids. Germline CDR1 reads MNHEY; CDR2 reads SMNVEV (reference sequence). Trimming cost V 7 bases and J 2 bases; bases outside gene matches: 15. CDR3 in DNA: TGTGCCAGCAAGTCGGACAGGACCCACATATTCACAGATACGCAGTATTTT. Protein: CASKSDRTHIFTDTQYF.

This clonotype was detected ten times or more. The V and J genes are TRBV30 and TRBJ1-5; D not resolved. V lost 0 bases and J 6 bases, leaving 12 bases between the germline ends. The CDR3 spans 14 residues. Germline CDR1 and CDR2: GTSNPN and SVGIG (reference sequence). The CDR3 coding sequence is TGTGCCTGGAGTGTCGGCCCGAAGGTTCAGCCCCAGCATTTT. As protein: CAWSVGPKVQPQHF.

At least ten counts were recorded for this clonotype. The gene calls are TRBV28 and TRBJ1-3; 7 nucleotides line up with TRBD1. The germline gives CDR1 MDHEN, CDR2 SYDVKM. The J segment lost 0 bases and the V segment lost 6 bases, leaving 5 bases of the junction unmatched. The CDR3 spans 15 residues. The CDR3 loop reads CASSLGQFSGNTIYF. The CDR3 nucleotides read TGTGCCAGCAGCTTGGGACAGTTCTCTGGAAACACCATATATTTT. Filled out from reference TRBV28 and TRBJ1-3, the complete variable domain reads DVKVTQSSRYLVKRTGEKVFLECVQDMDHENMFWYRQDPGLGLRLIYFSYDVKMKEKGDIPEGYSVSREKKERFSLILESASTNQTSMYLCASSLGQFSGNTIYFGEGSWLTVV.

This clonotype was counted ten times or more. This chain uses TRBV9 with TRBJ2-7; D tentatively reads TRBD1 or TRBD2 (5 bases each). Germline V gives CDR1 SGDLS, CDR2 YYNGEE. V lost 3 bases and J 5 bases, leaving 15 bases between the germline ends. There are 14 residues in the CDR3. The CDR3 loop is CASSGSRDVDEQYF. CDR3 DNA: TGTGCCAGCAGCGGCAGCCGGGACGTCGACGAGCAGTACTTC.

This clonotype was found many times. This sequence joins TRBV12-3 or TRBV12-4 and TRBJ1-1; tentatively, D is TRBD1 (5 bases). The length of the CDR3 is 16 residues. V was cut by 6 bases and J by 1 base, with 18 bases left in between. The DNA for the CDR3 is TGTGCCAGCAGACGAAACCTGGCGCAGGGGAACACTGAAGCTTTCTTT. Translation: CASRRNLAQGNTEAFF.

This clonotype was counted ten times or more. This CDR3 reads CASSYFAGGYEQYF. The CDR3 DNA reads as TGTGCCAGCAGTTACTTCGCGGGAGGCTACGAGCAGTACTTC. The rearrangement joins TRBV6-2 or TRBV6-3 to TRBJ2-7; the match to TRBD2 covers 8 bases. The V gene's germline CDR1 is MNHEY and CDR2 SVGEGT. There are 14 residues in the CDR3. Germline trimming cut 1 base from V and 3 bases from J; bases unmatched to any gene: 2.

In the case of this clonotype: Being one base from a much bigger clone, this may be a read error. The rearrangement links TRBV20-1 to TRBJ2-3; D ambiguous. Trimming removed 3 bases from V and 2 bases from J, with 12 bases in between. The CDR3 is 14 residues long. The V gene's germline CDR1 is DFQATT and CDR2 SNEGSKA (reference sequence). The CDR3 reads CSARQPSYTDTQYF. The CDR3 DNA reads TGCAGTGCTAGGCAACCGTCCTACACAGATACGCAGTATTTT.